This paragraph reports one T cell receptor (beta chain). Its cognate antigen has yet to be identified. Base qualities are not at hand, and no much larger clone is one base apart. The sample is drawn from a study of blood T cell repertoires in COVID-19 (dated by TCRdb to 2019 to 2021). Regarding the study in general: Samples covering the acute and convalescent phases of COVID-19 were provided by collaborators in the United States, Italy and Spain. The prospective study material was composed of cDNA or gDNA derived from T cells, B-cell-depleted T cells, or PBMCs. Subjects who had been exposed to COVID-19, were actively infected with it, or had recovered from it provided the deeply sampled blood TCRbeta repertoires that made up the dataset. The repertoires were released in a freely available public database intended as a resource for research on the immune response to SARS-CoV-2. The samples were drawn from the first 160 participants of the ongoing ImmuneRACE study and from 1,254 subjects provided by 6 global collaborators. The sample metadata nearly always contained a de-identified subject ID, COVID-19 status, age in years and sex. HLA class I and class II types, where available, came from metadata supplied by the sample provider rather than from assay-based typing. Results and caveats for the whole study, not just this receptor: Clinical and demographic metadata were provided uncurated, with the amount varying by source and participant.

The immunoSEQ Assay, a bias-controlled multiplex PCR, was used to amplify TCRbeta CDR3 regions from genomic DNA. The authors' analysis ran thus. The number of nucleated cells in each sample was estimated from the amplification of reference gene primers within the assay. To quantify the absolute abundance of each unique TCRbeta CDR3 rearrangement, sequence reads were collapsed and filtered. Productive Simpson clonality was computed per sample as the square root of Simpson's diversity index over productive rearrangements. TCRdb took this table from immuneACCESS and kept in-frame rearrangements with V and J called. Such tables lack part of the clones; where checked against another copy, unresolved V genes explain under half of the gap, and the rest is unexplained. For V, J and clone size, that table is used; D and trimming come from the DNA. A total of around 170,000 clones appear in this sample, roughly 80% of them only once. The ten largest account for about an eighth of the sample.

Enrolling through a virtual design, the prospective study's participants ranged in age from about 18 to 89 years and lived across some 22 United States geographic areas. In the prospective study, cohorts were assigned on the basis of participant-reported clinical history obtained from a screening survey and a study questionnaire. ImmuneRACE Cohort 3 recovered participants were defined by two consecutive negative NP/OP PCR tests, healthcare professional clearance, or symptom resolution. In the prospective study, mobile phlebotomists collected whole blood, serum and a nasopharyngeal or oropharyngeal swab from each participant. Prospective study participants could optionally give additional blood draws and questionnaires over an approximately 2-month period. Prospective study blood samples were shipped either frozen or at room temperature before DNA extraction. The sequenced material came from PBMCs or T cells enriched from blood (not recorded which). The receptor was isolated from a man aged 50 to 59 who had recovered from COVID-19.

The DNA sequence follows: TGTGCCAGCAGTAACAGCTTCTCTGGGGCCAACGTCCTGACTTTC. Its translation is CASSNSFSGANVLTF. This sequence uses TRBV7-9 and TRBJ2-6; the D gene is unclear. The CDR3 sequence holds 15 residues, the cysteine and phenylalanine included. The read is trimmed to its CDR3 DNA, 45 bases read in frame from base 1. Via the germline V gene (reference sequence), CDR1 is SEHNR and CDR2 FQNEAQ. Between the V and J ends, shortened by 6 bases and 0 bases respectively, the junction contains 9 bases.